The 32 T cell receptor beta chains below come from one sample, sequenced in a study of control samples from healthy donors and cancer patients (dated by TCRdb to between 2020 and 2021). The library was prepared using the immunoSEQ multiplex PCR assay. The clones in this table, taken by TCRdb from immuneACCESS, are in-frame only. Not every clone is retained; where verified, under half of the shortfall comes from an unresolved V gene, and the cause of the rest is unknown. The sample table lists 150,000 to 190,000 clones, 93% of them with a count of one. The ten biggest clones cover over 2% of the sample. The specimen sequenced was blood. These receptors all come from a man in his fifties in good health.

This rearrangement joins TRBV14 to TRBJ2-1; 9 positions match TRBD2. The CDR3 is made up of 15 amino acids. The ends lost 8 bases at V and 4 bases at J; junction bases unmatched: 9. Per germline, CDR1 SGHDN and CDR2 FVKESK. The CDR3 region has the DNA TGTGCCAGCTCCCCCCGGACTAGCGTTTACAATGAGCAGTTCTTC. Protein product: CASSPRTSVYNEQFF. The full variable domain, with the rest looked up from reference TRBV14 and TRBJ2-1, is EAGVTQFPSHSVIEKGQTVTLRCDPISGHDNLYWYRRVMGKEIKFLLHFVKESKQDESGMPNNRFLAERTGGTYSTLKVQPAELEDSGVYFCASSPRTSVYNEQFFGPGTRLTVL.

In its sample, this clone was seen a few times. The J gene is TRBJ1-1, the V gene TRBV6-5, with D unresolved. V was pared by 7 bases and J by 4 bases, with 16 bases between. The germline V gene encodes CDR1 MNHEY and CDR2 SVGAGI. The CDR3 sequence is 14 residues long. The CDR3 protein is CASTLTMGGTEAFF. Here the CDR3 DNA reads TGTGCCAGCACTTTAACAATGGGTGGCACTGAAGCTTTCTTT.

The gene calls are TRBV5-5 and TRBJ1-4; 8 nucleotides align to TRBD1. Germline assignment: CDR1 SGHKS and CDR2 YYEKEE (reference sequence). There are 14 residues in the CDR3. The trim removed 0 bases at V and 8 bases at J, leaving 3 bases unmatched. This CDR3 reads CASSLGQGREKLFF. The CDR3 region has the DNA TGTGCCAGCAGCTTGGGACAGGGGAGAGAAAAACTGTTTTTT.

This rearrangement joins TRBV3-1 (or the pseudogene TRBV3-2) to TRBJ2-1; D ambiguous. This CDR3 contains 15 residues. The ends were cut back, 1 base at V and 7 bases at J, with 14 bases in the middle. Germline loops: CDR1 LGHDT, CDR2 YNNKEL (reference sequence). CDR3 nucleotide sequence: TGTGCCAGCAGCCAAGTACTCTTGATTTCGAATGAGCAGTTCTTC. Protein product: CASSQVLLISNEQFF.

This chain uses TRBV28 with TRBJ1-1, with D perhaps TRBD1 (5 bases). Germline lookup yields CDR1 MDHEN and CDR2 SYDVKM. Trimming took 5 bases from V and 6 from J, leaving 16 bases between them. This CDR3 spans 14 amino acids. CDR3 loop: CASSDLGARPEAFF. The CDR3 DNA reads TGTGCCAGCAGTGATTTAGGGGCGCGGCCTGAAGCTTTCTTT. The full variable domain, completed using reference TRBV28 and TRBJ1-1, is DVKVTQSSRYLVKRTGEKVFLECVQDMDHENMFWYRQDPGLGLRLIYFSYDVKMKEKGDIPEGYSVSREKKERFSLILESASTNQTSMYLCASSDLGARPEAFFGQGTRLTVV.

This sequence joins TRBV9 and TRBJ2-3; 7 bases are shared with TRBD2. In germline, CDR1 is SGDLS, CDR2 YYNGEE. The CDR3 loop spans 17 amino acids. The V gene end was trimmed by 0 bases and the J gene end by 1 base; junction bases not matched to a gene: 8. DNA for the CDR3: TGTGCCAGCAGCGTAGGGAGAGTGGGAGGGGGCACAGATACGCAGTATTTT. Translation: CASSVGRVGGGTDTQYF. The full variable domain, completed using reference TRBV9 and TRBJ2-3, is DSGVTQTPKHLITATGQRVTLRCSPRSGDLSVYWYQQSLDQGLQFLIQYYNGEERAKGNILERFSAQQFPDLHSELNLSSLELGDSALYFCASSVGRVGGGTDTQYFGPGTRLTVL.

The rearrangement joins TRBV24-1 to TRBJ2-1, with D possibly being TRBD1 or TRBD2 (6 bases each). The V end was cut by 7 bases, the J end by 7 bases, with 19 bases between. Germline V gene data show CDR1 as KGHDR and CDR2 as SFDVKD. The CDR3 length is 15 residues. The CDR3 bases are TGTGCCACCAGAGGTCGTGGGGGGCTGGAGAATGAGCAGTTCTTC. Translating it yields CATRGRGGLENEQFF.

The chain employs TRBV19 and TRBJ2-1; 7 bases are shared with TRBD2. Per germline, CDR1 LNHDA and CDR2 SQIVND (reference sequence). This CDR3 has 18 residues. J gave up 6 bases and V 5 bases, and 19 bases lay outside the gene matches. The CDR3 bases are TGTGCCAGTAGTCCAGAAGGGCAAGCGGGATCCAAAGGCAATGAGCAGTTCTTC. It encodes CASSPEGQAGSKGNEQFF.

In nucleotides, the CDR3 is TGTGCCAGTAGCCCGGGACAGGGATTGGGTTATGGCTACACCTTC. This gives the protein CASSPGQGLGYGYTF. V is TRBV19 and J is TRBJ1-2; 9 bases align to TRBD1. J lost 5 bases, V lost 6 bases, and 10 bases had no gene match. The CDR3 contains 15 residues. Germline loops: CDR1 LNHDA, CDR2 SQIVND (reference sequence).

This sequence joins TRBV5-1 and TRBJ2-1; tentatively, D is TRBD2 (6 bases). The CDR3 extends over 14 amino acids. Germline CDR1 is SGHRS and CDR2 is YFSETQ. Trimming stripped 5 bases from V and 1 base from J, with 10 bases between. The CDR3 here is CASRGGLSYNEQFF. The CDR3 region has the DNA TGCGCCAGCAGAGGAGGGTTGTCCTACAATGAGCAGTTCTTC.

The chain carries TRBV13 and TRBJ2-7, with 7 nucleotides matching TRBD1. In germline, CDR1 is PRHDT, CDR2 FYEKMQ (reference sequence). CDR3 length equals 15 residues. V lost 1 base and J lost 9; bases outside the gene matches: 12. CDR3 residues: CASSLAGQRGFGQYF. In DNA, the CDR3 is TGTGCCAGCAGCTTAGCGGGACAGAGGGGCTTCGGGCAGTACTTC.

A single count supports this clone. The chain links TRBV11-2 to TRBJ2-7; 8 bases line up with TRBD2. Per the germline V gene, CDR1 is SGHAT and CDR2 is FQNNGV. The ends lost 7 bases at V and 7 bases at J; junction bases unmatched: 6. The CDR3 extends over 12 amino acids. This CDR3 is CASTPGGEEQYF. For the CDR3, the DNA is TGTGCCAGCACCCCGGGGGGGGAAGAGCAGTACTTC.

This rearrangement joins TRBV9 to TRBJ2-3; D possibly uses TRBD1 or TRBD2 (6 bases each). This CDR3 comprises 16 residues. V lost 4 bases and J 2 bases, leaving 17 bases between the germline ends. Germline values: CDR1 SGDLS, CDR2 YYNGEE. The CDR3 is CASSSGARQVTDTQYF. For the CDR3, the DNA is TGTGCCAGCAGCTCGGGGGCGCGGCAAGTCACAGATACGCAGTATTTT.

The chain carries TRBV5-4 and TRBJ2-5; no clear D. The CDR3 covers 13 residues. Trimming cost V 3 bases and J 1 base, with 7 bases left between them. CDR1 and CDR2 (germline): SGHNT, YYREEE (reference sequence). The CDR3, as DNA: TGTGCCAGCAGCTCGCAGATCCAAGAGACCCAGTACTTC. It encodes CASSSQIQETQYF.

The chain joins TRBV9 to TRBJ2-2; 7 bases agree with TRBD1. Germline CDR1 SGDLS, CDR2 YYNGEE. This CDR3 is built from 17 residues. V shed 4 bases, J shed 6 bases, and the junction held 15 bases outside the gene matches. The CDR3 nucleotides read TGTGCCAGCAGCCCGAGGTCAGGGGGAGTAACACCCGGGGAGCTGTTTTTT. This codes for CASSPRSGGVTPGELFF.

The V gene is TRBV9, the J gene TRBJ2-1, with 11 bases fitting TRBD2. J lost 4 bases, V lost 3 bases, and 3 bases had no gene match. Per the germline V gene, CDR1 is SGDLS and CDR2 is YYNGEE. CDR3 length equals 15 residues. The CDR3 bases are TGTGCCAGCAGCGCGACTAGCGGGACTTACAATGAGCAGTTCTTC. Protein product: CASSATSGTYNEQFF.

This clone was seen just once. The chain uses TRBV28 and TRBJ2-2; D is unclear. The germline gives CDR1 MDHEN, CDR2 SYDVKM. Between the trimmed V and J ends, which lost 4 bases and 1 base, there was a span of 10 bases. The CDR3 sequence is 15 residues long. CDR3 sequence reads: CASSSWTGNTGELFF. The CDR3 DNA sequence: TGTGCCAGCAGTTCCTGGACGGGGAACACCGGGGAGCTGTTTTTT.

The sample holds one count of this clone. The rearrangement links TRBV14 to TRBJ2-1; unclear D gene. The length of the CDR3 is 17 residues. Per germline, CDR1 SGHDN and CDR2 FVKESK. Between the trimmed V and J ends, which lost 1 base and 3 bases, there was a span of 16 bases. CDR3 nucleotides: TGTGCCAGCAGCCAAGTTGGTTTCCGTAGAATCTACAATGAGCAGTTCTTC. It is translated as CASSQVGFRRIYNEQFF.

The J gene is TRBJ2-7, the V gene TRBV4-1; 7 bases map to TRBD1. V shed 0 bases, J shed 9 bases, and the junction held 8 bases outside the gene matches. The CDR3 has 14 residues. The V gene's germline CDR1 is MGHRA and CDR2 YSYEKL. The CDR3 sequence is CASSQEFTGDGQYF. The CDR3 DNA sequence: TGCGCCAGCAGCCAAGAATTCACAGGGGACGGGCAGTACTTC.

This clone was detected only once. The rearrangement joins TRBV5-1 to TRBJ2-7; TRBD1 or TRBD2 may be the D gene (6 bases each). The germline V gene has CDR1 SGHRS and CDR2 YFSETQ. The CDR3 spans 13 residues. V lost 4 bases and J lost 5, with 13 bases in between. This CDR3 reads CASSPAGGHEQYF. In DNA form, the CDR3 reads TGCGCCAGCAGCCCGGCCGGGGGCCACGAGCAGTACTTC.

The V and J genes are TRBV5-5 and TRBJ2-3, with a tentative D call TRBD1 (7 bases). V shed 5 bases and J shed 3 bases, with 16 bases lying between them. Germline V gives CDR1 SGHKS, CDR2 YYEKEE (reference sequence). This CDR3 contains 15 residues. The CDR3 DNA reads TGTGCCAGCAGACGGGACTCAGGGGGGACAGATACGCAGTATTTT. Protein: CASRRDSGGTDTQYF. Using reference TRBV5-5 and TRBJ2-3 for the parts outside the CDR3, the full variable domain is DAGVTQSPTHLIKTRGQQVTLRCSPISGHKSVSWYQQVLGQGPQFIFQYYEKEERGRGNFPDRFSARQFPNYSSELNVNALLLGDSALYLCASRRDSGGTDTQYFGPGTRLTVL.

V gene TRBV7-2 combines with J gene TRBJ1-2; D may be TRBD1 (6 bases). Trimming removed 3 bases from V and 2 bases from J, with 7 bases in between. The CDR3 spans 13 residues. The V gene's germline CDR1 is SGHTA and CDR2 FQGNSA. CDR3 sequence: CASSFTGNYGYTF. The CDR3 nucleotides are TGTGCCAGCAGCTTTACAGGGAACTATGGCTACACCTTC.

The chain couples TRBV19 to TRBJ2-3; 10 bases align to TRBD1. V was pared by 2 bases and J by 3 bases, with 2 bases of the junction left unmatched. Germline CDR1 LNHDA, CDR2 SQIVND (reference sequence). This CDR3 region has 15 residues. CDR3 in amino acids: CASSIPGQGTDTQYF. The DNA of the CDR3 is TGTGCCAGTAGTATACCGGGACAGGGGACAGATACGCAGTATTTT.

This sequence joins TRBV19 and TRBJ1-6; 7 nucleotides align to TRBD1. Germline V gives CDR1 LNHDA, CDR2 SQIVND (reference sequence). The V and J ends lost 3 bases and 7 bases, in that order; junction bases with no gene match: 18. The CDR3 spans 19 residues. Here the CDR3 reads CASSIPTGATDLRNSPLHF. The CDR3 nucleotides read TGTGCCAGTAGTATCCCCACAGGGGCGACCGATTTACGGAATTCACCCCTCCACTTT.

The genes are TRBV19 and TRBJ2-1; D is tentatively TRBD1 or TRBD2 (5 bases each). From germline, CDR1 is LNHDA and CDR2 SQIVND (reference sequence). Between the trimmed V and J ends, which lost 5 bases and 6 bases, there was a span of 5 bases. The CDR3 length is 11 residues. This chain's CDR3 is CASSGGNEQFF. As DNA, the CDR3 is TGTGCCAGTAGTGGGGGCAATGAGCAGTTCTTC.

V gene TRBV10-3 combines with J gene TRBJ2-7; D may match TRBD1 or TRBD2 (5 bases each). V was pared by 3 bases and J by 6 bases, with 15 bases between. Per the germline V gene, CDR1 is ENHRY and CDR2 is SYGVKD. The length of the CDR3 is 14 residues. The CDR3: CAISDPGPTPEQYF. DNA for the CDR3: TGTGCCATCAGTGACCCGGGACCAACCCCCGAGCAGTACTTC.

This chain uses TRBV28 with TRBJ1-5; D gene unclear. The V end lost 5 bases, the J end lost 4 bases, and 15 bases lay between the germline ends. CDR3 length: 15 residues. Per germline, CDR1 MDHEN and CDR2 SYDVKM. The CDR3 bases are TGTGCCAGCAGTCTTGCACGGGGTTGGAATCAGCCCCAGCATTTT. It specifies CASSLARGWNQPQHF.

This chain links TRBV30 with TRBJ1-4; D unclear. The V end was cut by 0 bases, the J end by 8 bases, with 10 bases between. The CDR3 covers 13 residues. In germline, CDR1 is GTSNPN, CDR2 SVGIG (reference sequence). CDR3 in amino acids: CAWSVLGREKLFF. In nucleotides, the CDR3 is TGTGCCTGGAGTGTACTTGGGAGGGAAAAACTGTTTTTT.

The CDR3 DNA reads TGTGCCAGCAGTCCCCCTGGGTGGGCGGAAAATCAGCCCCAGCATTTT. It codes for CASSPPGWAENQPQHF. The rearrangement joins TRBV27 to TRBJ1-5; no clear D. The CDR3 runs to 16 residues. Trimming pared 5 bases from V and 4 bases from J, leaving 18 bases between. Germline values: CDR1 MNHEY, CDR2 SMNVEV (reference sequence).

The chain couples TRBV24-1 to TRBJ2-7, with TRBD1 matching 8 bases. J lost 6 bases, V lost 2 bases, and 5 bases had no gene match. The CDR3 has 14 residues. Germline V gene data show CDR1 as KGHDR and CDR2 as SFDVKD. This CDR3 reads CATSDSDRDPEQYF. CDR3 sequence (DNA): TGTGCCACCAGTGATTCGGACAGGGATCCCGAGCAGTACTTC.

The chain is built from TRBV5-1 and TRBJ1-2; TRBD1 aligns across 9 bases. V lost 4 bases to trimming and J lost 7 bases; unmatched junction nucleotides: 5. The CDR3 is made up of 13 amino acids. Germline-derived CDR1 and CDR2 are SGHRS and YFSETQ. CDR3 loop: CASSVDRGSGYTF. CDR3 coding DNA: TGCGCCAGCAGCGTGGACAGGGGAAGTGGCTACACCTTC.

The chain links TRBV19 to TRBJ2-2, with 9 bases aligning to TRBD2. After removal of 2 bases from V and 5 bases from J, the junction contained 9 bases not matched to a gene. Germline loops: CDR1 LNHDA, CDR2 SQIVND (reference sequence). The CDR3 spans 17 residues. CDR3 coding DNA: TGTGCCAGTAGTATAAGTCCGGGACTAGCTGTTACCGGGGAGCTGTTTTTT. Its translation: CASSISPGLAVTGELFF.